This T cell receptor (beta chain) came from a study of control samples from healthy donors and cancer patients. CDR1 MDHEN and CDR2 SYDVKM come from the germline V gene. The CDR3 is 14 residues long. V was shortened by 6 bases and J by 1 base, with 12 bases between the two germline ends. TCRdb keeps only in-frame clones here, not all; method: immunoSEQ multiplex PCR. The sample has some 51,000 clones, around 96% seen once. The sequence was collected from a young woman in good health. Sequenced material: blood. The chain has TRBV28 and TRBJ1-1, with D uncertain. The CDR3 here is CASRVGGPNTEAFF. Written as DNA, the CDR3 is TGTGCCAGCAGGGTCGGAGGCCCGAACACTGAAGCTTTCTTT.